The rows below give T cell receptor beta chains drawn from one sample of a study of blood T cell repertoires in COVID-19. The data were produced by immunoSEQ multiplex PCR, yet TCRdb's version contains in-frame clones alone and is incomplete. The repertoire includes some 200,000 clones, approximately 82% of them detected once, and approximately 6.9% sits in the top ten. The specimen was peripheral blood. The receptors here all came from a human donor with acute or convalescent COVID-19. The donor label of this sample is uncertain. Each CDR3 is given with its conserved first and last residue. A D gene is named only where the DNA matches it firmly. Clone size is given for some rows only: seen once, a few or many times, or a class if the clone is expanded.

clone_size d_call j_call v_call cdr3_nt cdr3_aa
few . TRBJ2-5 TRBV6-2/TRBV6-3 TGTGCCAGCAGCCTTTGGGAGGCGACTGTCCCCGGGACCCAGTACTTC CASSLWEATVPGTQYF
. . TRBJ1-6 TRBV6-5 TGTGCCAGCAGTCAGGGGTTATCGCATAATTCACCCCTCCACTTT CASSQGLSHNSPLHF
. . TRBJ1-2 TRBV28 TGTGCCAGCAGGCCTACAGGGACGGATGGCTACACCTTC CASRPTGTDGYTF
. . TRBJ2-2 TRBV24-1 TGTGCCACCACCTCCGCGGGGTCAAACACCGGGGAGCTGTTTTTT CATTSAGSNTGELFF
. TRBD2 TRBJ2-5 TRBV7-2 TGTGCCAGCAGCTTAAGCGCGGGAGGAGAGACCCAGTACTTC CASSLSAGGETQYF
. . TRBJ2-6 TRBV7-3 TGTGCCAGCAGCTCCTCAGGCTCTGGGGCCAACGTCCTGACTTTC CASSSSGSGANVLTF
. . TRBJ1-1 TRBV10-3 TGTGCCATCAGTCCAGGGAACACTGAAGCTTTCTTT CAISPGNTEAFF
. TRBD1 TRBJ1-5 TRBV19 TGTGCCAGTAGTTCCCGGACAGGCGGGGTTCAGCCCCAGCATTTT CASSSRTGGVQPQHF
few . TRBJ1-2 TRBV28 TGTGCCAGCAGTTTTCAGGGGAGCTATGGCTACACCTTC CASSFQGSYGYTF
. TRBD1 TRBJ1-1 TRBV28 TGTGCCAGCAGTTCTGGACAGGGGGCGAGGAACACTGAAGCTTTCTTT CASSSGQGARNTEAFF
once . TRBJ2-1 TRBV20-1 TGCAGTGCTAGACGAGACAATGAGCAGTTCTTC CSARRDNEQFF
. . TRBJ2-7 TRBV27 TGTGCCAGCAAAAGGGAAGCGGGCTCCTACGAGCAGTACTTC CASKREAGSYEQYF
. . TRBJ1-1 TRBV11-1 TGTGCCAGCAGCACAGATATAAACACTGAAGCTTTCTTT CASSTDINTEAFF
. TRBD1 TRBJ2-5 TRBV5-6 TGTGCCAGCAGCTTTACCCCCGGGACAGGGTCCGAGACCCAGTACTTC CASSFTPGTGSETQYF